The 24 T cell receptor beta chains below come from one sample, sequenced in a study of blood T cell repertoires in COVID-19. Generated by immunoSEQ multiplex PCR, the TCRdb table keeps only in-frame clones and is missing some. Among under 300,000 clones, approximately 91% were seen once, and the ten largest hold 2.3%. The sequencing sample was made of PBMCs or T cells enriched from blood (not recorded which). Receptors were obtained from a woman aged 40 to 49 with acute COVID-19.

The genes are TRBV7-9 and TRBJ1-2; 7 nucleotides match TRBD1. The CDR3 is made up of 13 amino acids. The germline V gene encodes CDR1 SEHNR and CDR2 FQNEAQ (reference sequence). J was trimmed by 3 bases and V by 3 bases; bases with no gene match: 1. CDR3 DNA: TGTGCCAGCAGCTTTGGGACAGACTATGGCTACACCTTC. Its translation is CASSFGTDYGYTF.

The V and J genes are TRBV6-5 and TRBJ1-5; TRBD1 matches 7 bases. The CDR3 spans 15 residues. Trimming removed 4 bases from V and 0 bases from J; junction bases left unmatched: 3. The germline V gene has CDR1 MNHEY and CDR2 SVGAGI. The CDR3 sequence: CASSSTGFSNQPQHF. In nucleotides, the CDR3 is TGTGCCAGCAGTTCGACAGGGTTTAGCAATCAGCCCCAGCATTTT.

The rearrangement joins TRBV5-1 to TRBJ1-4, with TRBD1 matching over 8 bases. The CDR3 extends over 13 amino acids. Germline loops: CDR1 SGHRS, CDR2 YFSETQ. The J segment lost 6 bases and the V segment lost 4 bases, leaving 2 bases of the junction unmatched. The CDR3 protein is CASSETGDEKLFF. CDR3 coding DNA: TGCGCCAGCAGCGAGACAGGGGATGAAAAACTGTTTTTT. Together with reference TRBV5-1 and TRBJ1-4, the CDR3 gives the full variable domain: KAGVTQTPRYLIKTRGQQVTLSCSPISGHRSVSWYQQTPGQGLQFLFEYFSETQRNKGNFPGRFSGRQFSNSRSEMNVSTLELGDSALYLCASSETGDEKLFFGSGTQLSVL.

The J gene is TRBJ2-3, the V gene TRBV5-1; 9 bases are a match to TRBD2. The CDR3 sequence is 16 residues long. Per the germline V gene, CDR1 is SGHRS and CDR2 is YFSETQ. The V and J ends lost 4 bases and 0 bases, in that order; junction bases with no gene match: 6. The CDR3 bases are TGCGCCAGCAGCCCCTTGAGCGGGAGGAGCACAGATACGCAGTATTTT. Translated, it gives CASSPLSGRSTDTQYF.

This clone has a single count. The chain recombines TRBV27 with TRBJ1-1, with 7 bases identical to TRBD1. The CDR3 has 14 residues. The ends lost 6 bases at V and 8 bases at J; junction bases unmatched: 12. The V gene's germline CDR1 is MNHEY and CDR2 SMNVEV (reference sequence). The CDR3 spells CASRRRRQGGEAFF. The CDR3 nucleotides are TGTGCCAGCAGGCGCCGACGGCAGGGGGGCGAAGCTTTCTTT.

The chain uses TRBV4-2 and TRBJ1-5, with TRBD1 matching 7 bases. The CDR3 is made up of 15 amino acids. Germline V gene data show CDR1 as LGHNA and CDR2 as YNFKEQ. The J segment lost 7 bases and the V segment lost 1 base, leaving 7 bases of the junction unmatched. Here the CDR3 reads CASSQADRVGQPQHF. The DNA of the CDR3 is TGTGCCAGCAGCCAAGCCGACAGGGTAGGGCAGCCCCAGCATTTT.

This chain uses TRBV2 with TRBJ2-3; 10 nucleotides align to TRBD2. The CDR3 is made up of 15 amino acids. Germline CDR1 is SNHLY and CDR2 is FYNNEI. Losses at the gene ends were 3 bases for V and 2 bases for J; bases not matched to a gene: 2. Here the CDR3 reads CASSESGRATDTQYF. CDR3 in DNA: TGTGCCAGCAGTGAGAGCGGGAGGGCCACAGATACGCAGTATTTT.

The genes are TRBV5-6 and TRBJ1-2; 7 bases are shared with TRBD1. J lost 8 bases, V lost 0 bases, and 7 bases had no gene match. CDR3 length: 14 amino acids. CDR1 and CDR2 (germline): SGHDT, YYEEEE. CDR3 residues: CASSLETGLGGYTF. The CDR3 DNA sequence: TGTGCCAGCAGCTTGGAGACAGGGTTGGGAGGCTACACCTTC.

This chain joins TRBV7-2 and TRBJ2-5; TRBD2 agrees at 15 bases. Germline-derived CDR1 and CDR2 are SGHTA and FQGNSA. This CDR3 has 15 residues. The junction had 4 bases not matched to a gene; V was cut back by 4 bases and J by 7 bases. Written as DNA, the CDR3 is TGTGCCAGCAGCTACTCGGGACTAGCGGGAGGGACCCAGTACTTC. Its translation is CASSYSGLAGGTQYF.

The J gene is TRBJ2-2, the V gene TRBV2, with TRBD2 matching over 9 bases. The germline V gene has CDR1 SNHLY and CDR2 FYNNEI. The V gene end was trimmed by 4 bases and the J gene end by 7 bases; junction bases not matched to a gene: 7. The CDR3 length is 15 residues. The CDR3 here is CASSVGLAGHGELFF. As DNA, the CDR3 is TGTGCCAGCAGTGTGGGGCTAGCGGGGCACGGGGAGCTGTTTTTT.

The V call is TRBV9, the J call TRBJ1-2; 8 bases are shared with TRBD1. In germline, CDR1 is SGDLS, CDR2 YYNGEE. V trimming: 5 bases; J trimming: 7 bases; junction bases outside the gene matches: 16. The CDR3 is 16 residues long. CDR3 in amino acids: CASSREMDRARGGYTF. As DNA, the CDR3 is TGTGCCAGCAGTAGAGAGATGGACAGGGCGCGTGGTGGCTACACCTTC.

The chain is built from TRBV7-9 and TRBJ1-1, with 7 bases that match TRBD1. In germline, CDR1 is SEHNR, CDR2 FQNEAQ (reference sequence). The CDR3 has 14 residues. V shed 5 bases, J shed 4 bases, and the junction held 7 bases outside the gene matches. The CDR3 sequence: CASSARQGSTEAFF. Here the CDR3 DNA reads TGTGCCAGCAGCGCGAGACAGGGATCCACTGAAGCTTTCTTT.

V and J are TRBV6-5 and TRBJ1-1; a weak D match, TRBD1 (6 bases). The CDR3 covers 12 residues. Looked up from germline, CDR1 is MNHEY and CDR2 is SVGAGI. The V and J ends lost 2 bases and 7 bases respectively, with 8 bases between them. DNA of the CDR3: TGTGCCAGCAGTTACAAAGGGGGTGAAGCTTTCTTT. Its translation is CASSYKGGEAFF.

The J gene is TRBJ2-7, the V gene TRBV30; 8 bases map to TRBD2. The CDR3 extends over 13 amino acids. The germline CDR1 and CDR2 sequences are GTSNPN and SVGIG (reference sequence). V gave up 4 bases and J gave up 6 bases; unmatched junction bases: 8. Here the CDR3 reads CAWNGGAGSEQYF. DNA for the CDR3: TGTGCCTGGAACGGGGGGGCGGGTAGCGAGCAGTACTTC.

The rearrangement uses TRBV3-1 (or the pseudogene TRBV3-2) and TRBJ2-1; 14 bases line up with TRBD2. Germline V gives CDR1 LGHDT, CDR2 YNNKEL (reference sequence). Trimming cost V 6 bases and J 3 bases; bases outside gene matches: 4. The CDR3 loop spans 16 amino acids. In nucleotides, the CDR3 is TGTGCCAGCAGTGGGACTAGCGGGAGTAGCTACAATGAGCAGTTCTTC. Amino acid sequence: CASSGTSGSSYNEQFF.

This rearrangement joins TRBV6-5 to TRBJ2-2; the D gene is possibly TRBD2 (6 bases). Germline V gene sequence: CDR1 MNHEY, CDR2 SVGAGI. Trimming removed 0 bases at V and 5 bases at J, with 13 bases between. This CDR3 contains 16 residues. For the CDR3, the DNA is TGTGCCAGCAGTTACTCCGGGGGTGGGAAAACCGGGGAGCTGTTTTTT. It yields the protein CASSYSGGGKTGELFF.

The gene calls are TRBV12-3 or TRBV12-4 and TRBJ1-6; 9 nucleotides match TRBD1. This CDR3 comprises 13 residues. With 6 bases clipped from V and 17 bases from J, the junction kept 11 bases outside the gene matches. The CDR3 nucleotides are TGTGCCAGCAGGAGACACGGGACAGGGTGGGTCCACTTT. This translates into CASRRHGTGWVHF.

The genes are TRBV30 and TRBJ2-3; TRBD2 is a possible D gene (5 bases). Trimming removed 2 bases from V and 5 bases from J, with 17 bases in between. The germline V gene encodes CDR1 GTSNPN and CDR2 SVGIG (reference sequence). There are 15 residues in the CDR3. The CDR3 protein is CAWSILGIRGDTQYF. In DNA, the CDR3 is TGTGCCTGGAGTATCCTAGGCATCCGGGGAGATACGCAGTATTTT.

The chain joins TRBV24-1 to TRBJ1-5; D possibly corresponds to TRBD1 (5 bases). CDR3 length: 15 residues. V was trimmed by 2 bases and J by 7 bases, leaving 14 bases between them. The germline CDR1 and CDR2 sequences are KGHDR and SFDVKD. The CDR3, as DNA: TGTGCCACCAGTGATTGGAGGGAATCAGGGCAGCCCCAGCATTTT. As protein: CATSDWRESGQPQHF.

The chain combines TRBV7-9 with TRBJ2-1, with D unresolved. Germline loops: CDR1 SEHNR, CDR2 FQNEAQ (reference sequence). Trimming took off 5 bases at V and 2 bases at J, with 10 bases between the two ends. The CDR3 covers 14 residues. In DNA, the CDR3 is TGTGCCAGCAGCCGGCGGTCCCCCTACAATGAGCAGTTCTTC. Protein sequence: CASSRRSPYNEQFF.

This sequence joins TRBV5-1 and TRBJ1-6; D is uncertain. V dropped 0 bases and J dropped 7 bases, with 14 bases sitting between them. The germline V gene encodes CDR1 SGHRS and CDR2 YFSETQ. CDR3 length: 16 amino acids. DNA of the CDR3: TGCGCCAGCAGCTTGGGGGCAGCAGCTGGCAATTCACCCCTCCACTTT. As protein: CASSLGAAAGNSPLHF.

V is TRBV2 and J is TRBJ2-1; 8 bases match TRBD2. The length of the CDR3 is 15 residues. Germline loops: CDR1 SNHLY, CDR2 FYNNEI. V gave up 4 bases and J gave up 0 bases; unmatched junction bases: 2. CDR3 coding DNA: TGTGCCAGCAGTGGGGCGGGGGGCTCCTACAATGAGCAGTTCTTC. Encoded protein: CASSGAGGSYNEQFF.

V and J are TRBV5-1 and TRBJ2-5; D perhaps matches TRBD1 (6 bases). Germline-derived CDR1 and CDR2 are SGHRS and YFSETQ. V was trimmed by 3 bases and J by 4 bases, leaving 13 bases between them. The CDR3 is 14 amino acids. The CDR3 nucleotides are TGCGCCAGCAGCTCCCTAACAGGGTTAGAGACCCAGTACTTC. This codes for CASSSLTGLETQYF.

CDR3 DNA sequence: TGTGCCAGCAGCCAAGTACGGGGAACTGAAGCTTTCTTT. It codes for CASSQVRGTEAFF. The J gene is TRBJ1-1, the V gene TRBV4-2, with D hard to call. The CDR3 totals 13 residues. With 1 base removed from V and 5 bases from J, the gap between germline ends came to 8 bases. Looked up from germline, CDR1 is LGHNA and CDR2 is YNFKEQ.